The rows below give T cell receptor beta chains drawn from one sample of a study of blood T cell repertoires in COVID-19. Clones were read by immunoSEQ multiplex PCR, and TCRdb kept only the in-frame ones, dropping some. The data contain hundreds of thousands of clones, about 91% of them singletons. The sample consisted of peripheral blood. These receptors came from a woman between 45 and 65 years old with COVID-19, enrolled during active disease. The CDR3 runs from the conserved cysteine through the conserved F or W. The D gene is left open where the match is weak. For some rows the clone size is stated as once, few or many, or as a class when expanded; others skip it.

size: -
D: -
J: TRBJ1-1
V: TRBV9
CDR3: CASSAPTADEAFF
DNA: TGTGCCAGCAGCGCCCCAACGGCGGATGAAGCTTTCTTT

size: -
D: TRBD1
J: TRBJ2-6
V: TRBV18
CDR3: CASSRRATGHLSGANVLTF
DNA: TGTGCCAGCTCAAGGCGCGCGACAGGGCATCTCTCTGGGGCCAACGTCCTGACTTTC

size: -
D: TRBD2
J: TRBJ2-3
V: TRBV29-1
CDR3: CSVPSGGGTDTQYF
DNA: TGCAGCGTCCCTAGCGGGGGGGGCACAGATACGCAGTATTTT

size: once
D: TRBD1
J: TRBJ1-1
V: TRBV6-2/TRBV6-3
CDR3: CASSPTIQGARGTEAFF
DNA: TGTGCCAGCAGTCCCACCATTCAGGGGGCGAGGGGCACTGAAGCTTTCTTT

size: -
D: TRBD1
J: TRBJ2-4
V: TRBV6-5
CDR3: CASSKWDRDKNIQYF
DNA: TGTGCCAGCAGTAAGTGGGACAGAGACAAAAACATTCAGTACTTC

size: -
D: -
J: TRBJ1-1
V: TRBV28
CDR3: CASSRPTGSEAFF
DNA: TGTGCCAGCAGTCGTCCCACAGGGTCTGAAGCTTTCTTT

size: -
D: -
J: TRBJ1-6
V: TRBV5-1
CDR3: CASSLEADSPLHF
DNA: TGCGCCAGCAGCTTAGAAGCGGATTCACCCCTCCACTTT

size: -
D: TRBD1
J: TRBJ1-5
V: TRBV4-2
CDR3: CASSHGTGEVQPQHF
DNA: TGTGCCAGCAGCCACGGGACAGGGGAAGTTCAGCCCCAGCATTTT

size: -
D: TRBD1
J: TRBJ1-2
V: TRBV6-5
CDR3: CASRPTGPGPYGYTF
DNA: TGTGCCAGCAGACCGACAGGGCCCGGACCCTATGGCTACACCTTC

size: -
D: TRBD2
J: TRBJ2-1
V: TRBV11-3
CDR3: CASSISGGLYNEQFF
DNA: TGTGCCAGCAGCATTAGCGGGGGCCTCTACAATGAGCAGTTCTTC

size: -
D: -
J: TRBJ1-5
V: TRBV7-2
CDR3: CASSSQGNQPQHF
DNA: TGTGCCAGCAGCTCCCAGGGTAATCAGCCCCAGCATTTT

size: -
D: -
J: TRBJ2-1
V: TRBV5-1
CDR3: CASSLGQANNEQFF
DNA: TGCGCCAGCAGCTTGGGGCAGGCAAACAATGAGCAGTTCTTC

size: -
D: -
J: TRBJ1-1
V: TRBV12-3/TRBV12-4
CDR3: CASSSRGTEAFF
DNA: TGTGCCAGCAGTTCCAGGGGAACTGAAGCTTTCTTT

size: -
D: TRBD2
J: TRBJ2-3
V: TRBV27
CDR3: CASRLASGDTQYF
DNA: TGTGCCAGTCGACTAGCGTCCGGAGATACGCAGTATTTT

size: -
D: TRBD1
J: TRBJ1-1
V: TRBV11-3
CDR3: CASSPRTGGEAFF
DNA: TGTGCCAGCAGCCCCCGGACAGGGGGGGAAGCTTTCTTT

size: -
D: -
J: TRBJ2-2
V: TRBV18
CDR3: CASSLDSPRNTGELFF
DNA: TGTGCCAGCTCACTAGACAGTCCGCGTAACACCGGGGAGCTGTTTTTT

size: -
D: -
J: TRBJ2-7
V: TRBV6-1
CDR3: CASSLSGYEQYF
DNA: TGTGCCAGCAGTCTCTCAGGATACGAGCAGTACTTC

size: once
D: -
J: TRBJ2-3
V: TRBV14
CDR3: CASSQVGGATDTQYF
DNA: TGTGCCAGCAGCCAAGTGGGGGGGGCCACAGATACGCAGTATTTT

size: -
D: TRBD1
J: TRBJ1-2
V: TRBV5-1
CDR3: CASSLRGTGEPYGYTF
DNA: TGCGCCAGCAGCTTGAGGGGGACAGGGGAACCCTATGGCTACACCTTC

size: -
D: TRBD2
J: TRBJ2-7
V: TRBV25-1
CDR3: CASSVAGGPNEQYF
DNA: TGTGCCAGCAGTGTTGCGGGGGGGCCTAACGAGCAGTACTTC

size: few
D: -
J: TRBJ1-2
V: TRBV6-5
CDR3: CASSSRTAGGYTF
DNA: TGTGCCAGCAGTTCCCGGACAGCCGGAGGCTACACCTTC

size: -
D: -
J: TRBJ1-2
V: TRBV4-2
CDR3: CASSQLTQGIYGYTF
DNA: TGTGCCAGCAGCCAACTAACACAGGGCATCTATGGCTACACCTTC

size: -
D: -
J: TRBJ1-3
V: TRBV29-1
CDR3: CSAWGGSGSGNTIYF
DNA: TGCAGCGCCTGGGGAGGCTCCGGCTCTGGAAACACCATATATTTT

size: once
D: -
J: TRBJ1-1
V: TRBV2
CDR3: CASSVYRAPGAEAFF
DNA: TGTGCCAGCAGTGTCTACAGGGCCCCCGGGGCGGAAGCTTTCTTT

size: -
D: TRBD1
J: TRBJ1-2
V: TRBV11-2
CDR3: CASSLRRQGNGYTF
DNA: TGTGCCAGCAGCTTACGGCGACAGGGGAATGGCTACACCTTC

size: -
D: -
J: TRBJ1-1
V: TRBV30
CDR3: CAWSGQTEAFF
DNA: TGTGCCTGGAGTGGACAGACAGAAGCTTTCTTT

size: -
D: -
J: TRBJ1-3
V: TRBV4-1
CDR3: CASSQDNVAGGTIYF
DNA: TGCGCCAGCAGCCAAGATAATGTCGCAGGAGGGACCATATATTTT

size: once
D: -
J: TRBJ1-6
V: TRBV19
CDR3: CASSPGFNSPLHF
DNA: TGTGCCAGTAGCCCAGGGTTTAATTCACCCCTCCACTTT

size: -
D: -
J: TRBJ2-3
V: TRBV7-3
CDR3: CASSTGGWTDTQYF
DNA: TGTGCCAGCAGCACGGGGGGCTGGACAGATACGCAGTATTTT

size: -
D: -
J: TRBJ1-6
V: TRBV15
CDR3: CATSRARGNNSPLHF
DNA: TGTGCCACCAGCAGAGCGAGGGGGAATAATTCACCCCTCCACTTT

size: -
D: TRBD2
J: TRBJ2-3
V: TRBV5-1
CDR3: CASFLAGGTDTQYF
DNA: TGCGCCAGCTTCCTAGCGGGGGGCACAGATACGCAGTATTTT

size: -
D: -
J: TRBJ1-5
V: TRBV5-6
CDR3: CASSWGPRQPQHF
DNA: TGTGCCAGCAGCTGGGGGCCTCGGCAGCCCCAGCATTTT

size: -
D: -
J: TRBJ2-7
V: TRBV2
CDR3: CASRGKGHPTSYEQYF
DNA: TGTGCCAGCAGGGGGAAGGGACACCCGACCTCCTACGAGCAGTACTTC

size: -
D: TRBD1
J: TRBJ1-5
V: TRBV10-2
CDR3: CASSDYYTGGVINQPQHF
DNA: TGCGCCAGCAGTGATTACTATACAGGGGGTGTTATCAATCAGCCCCAGCATTTT

size: -
D: -
J: TRBJ1-4
V: TRBV6-2/TRBV6-3
CDR3: CASSYSLAGSGEKLFF
DNA: TGTGCCAGCAGTTACTCGTTGGCGGGCTCGGGGGAAAAACTGTTTTTT

size: -
D: -
J: TRBJ1-3
V: TRBV19
CDR3: CASSMPDSNTIYF
DNA: TGTGCCAGTAGTATGCCGGACAGCAACACCATATATTTT

size: -
D: -
J: TRBJ2-3
V: TRBV6-5
CDR3: CASSLTRLSTDTQYF
DNA: TGTGCCAGCAGCTTGACACGCCTTAGCACAGATACGCAGTATTTT

size: once
D: -
J: TRBJ2-2
V: TRBV15
CDR3: CATSRGVGETGELFF
DNA: TGTGCCACCAGCAGAGGAGTCGGGGAGACCGGGGAGCTGTTTTTT

size: -
D: -
J: TRBJ2-3
V: TRBV19
CDR3: CASGKWGRTDTQYF
DNA: TGTGCCAGTGGGAAGTGGGGCCGCACAGATACGCAGTATTTT

size: -
D: TRBD2
J: TRBJ2-7
V: TRBV5-1
CDR3: CASSASRGVYEQYF
DNA: TGCGCCAGCAGCGCCAGTCGGGGGGTTTACGAGCAGTACTTC

size: -
D: TRBD1
J: TRBJ1-1
V: TRBV10-3
CDR3: CAISSDRANTEAFF
DNA: TGTGCCATCAGCTCGGACAGGGCTAACACTGAAGCTTTCTTT

size: -
D: -
J: TRBJ2-3
V: TRBV11-2
CDR3: CASSFGNTDTQYF
DNA: TGTGCCAGCAGCTTTGGCAACACAGATACGCAGTATTTT

size: -
D: -
J: TRBJ1-1
V: TRBV28
CDR3: CASTHGGIDATEAFF
DNA: TGTGCCAGCACCCACGGCGGGATTGATGCCACTGAAGCTTTCTTT

size: -
D: -
J: TRBJ2-3
V: TRBV11-2
CDR3: CASSLDGGLLSTDTQYF
DNA: TGTGCCAGCAGCTTAGACGGGGGACTGCTTAGCACAGATACGCAGTATTTT

size: -
D: -
J: TRBJ2-3
V: TRBV5-1
CDR3: CASSLVYSESTDTQYF
DNA: TGCGCCAGCAGCTTGGTTTATAGCGAAAGCACAGATACGCAGTATTTT

size: -
D: TRBD2
J: TRBJ2-5
V: TRBV28
CDR3: CASSFPRAGGLETQYF
DNA: TGTGCCAGCAGTTTTCCTCGGGCGGGGGGGCTCGAGACCCAGTACTTC

size: -
D: -
J: TRBJ1-5
V: TRBV28
CDR3: CASGGHSNQPQHF
DNA: TGTGCCAGCGGGGGACACTCCAATCAGCCCCAGCATTTT

size: -
D: TRBD1
J: TRBJ2-7
V: TRBV5-1
CDR3: CASSLGTGKSYEQYF
DNA: TGCGCCAGCAGCTTGGGGACAGGGAAGTCCTACGAGCAGTACTTC

size: few
D: -
J: TRBJ1-3
V: TRBV19
CDR3: CASSMWSPGNTIYF
DNA: TGTGCCAGTAGTATGTGGAGTCCTGGAAACACCATATATTTT

size: -
D: -
J: TRBJ2-3
V: TRBV5-1
CDR3: CASSLAPPADTQYF
DNA: TGCGCCAGCAGCTTGGCCCCTCCTGCGGATACGCAGTATTTT

size: few
D: TRBD1
J: TRBJ1-1
V: TRBV24-1
CDR3: CATSDFKGARNTEAFF
DNA: TGTGCCACCAGTGATTTTAAGGGGGCAAGGAACACTGAAGCTTTCTTT

size: -
D: -
J: TRBJ1-1
V: TRBV2
CDR3: CASSERGGAEAFF
DNA: TGTGCCAGCAGTGAACGCGGGGGCGCTGAAGCTTTCTTT

size: -
D: TRBD1
J: TRBJ1-5
V: TRBV19
CDR3: CASSLGTGLQPQHF
DNA: TGTGCCAGTAGTCTGGGGACAGGACTTCAGCCCCAGCATTTT

size: -
D: -
J: TRBJ1-1
V: TRBV5-8
CDR3: CASSFRGYTEAFF
DNA: TGTGCCAGCAGCTTCCGGGGGTACACTGAAGCTTTCTTT

size: -
D: -
J: TRBJ2-7
V: TRBV4-1
CDR3: CASSQDRGGGVTSYEQYF
DNA: TGCGCCAGCAGCCAAGATCGAGGGGGGGGAGTTACCTCCTACGAGCAGTACTTC

size: -
D: -
J: TRBJ1-3
V: TRBV7-7
CDR3: CASSRTQGFGNTIYF
DNA: TGTGCCAGCAGCCGCACACAGGGATTCGGAAACACCATATATTTT

size: -
D: TRBD1
J: TRBJ1-3
V: TRBV5-5
CDR3: CASSLGDSSGNTIYF
DNA: TGTGCCAGCAGCTTGGGGGACAGCTCTGGAAACACCATATATTTT

size: -
D: -
J: TRBJ2-7
V: TRBV15
CDR3: CATSSTLPDSSYEQYF
DNA: TGTGCCACCAGCAGCACTCTCCCGGACAGCTCCTACGAGCAGTACTTC

size: -
D: TRBD2
J: TRBJ2-1
V: TRBV27
CDR3: CASSLAGAYNEQFF
DNA: TGTGCCAGCAGTTTAGCGGGGGCCTACAATGAGCAGTTCTTC